A selection of T cell receptor beta chains follows, all from one sample in a study of blood T cell repertoires in COVID-19. Assay: immunoSEQ multiplex PCR; the TCRdb copy retains only in-frame clones and omits some. This table has 20,000 or so clones, roughly 89% appearing once. Sequencing was performed on peripheral blood. The receptors derive from a human donor in a cohort sampled during active COVID-19. CDR3s include the opening cysteine and the closing phenylalanine or tryptophan. D genes are given only for firm matches. Only part of the rows carry a size: once, few, many, or a class if the clone is expanded.

V gene: TRBV6-5; D gene: -; J gene: TRBJ1-3; clone size: -; CDR3 protein: CASARTISGNTIYF; CDR3 DNA: TGTGCCAGCGCTAGGACAATCTCTGGAAACACCATATATTTT
V gene: TRBV6-5; D gene: TRBD1; J gene: TRBJ1-6; clone size: -; CDR3 protein: CASSYSGQLNSPLHF; CDR3 DNA: TGTGCCAGCAGTTACTCGGGACAGCTTAATTCACCCCTCCACTTT
V gene: TRBV3-1/TRBV3-2; D gene: -; J gene: TRBJ1-4; clone size: -; CDR3 protein: CASSPTGRANEKLFF; CDR3 DNA: TGTGCCAGCAGCCCGACCGGGAGGGCTAATGAAAAACTGTTTTTT
V gene: TRBV7-2; D gene: TRBD1; J gene: TRBJ2-1; clone size: -; CDR3 protein: CASSSTTGGMFF; CDR3 DNA: TGTGCCAGCAGTTCAACGACAGGGGGCATGTTCTTC
V gene: TRBV28; D gene: -; J gene: TRBJ1-2; clone size: -; CDR3 protein: CASSRVGDKGGYTF; CDR3 DNA: TGTGCCAGCAGTCGGGTGGGGGACAAAGGTGGCTACACCTTC
V gene: TRBV15; D gene: -; J gene: TRBJ2-1; clone size: large; CDR3 protein: CATSRYRGGRDNEQFF; CDR3 DNA: TGTGCCACCAGCCGATACAGGGGGGGAAGGGACAATGAGCAGTTCTTC
V gene: TRBV3-1/TRBV3-2; D gene: -; J gene: TRBJ1-2; clone size: -; CDR3 protein: CASSQDGNNYRWGYTF; CDR3 DNA: TGTGCCAGCAGCCAAGATGGCAACAATTACAGGTGGGGCTACACCTTC
V gene: TRBV7-2; D gene: -; J gene: TRBJ2-3; clone size: -; CDR3 protein: CASSFQGTDTQYF; CDR3 DNA: TGTGCCAGCAGCTTCCAGGGAACAGATACGCAGTATTTT
V gene: TRBV7-2; D gene: -; J gene: TRBJ2-3; clone size: -; CDR3 protein: CASSLRDTQYF; CDR3 DNA: TGTGCCAGCAGCTTGAGAGATACGCAGTATTTT
V gene: TRBV2; D gene: -; J gene: TRBJ2-5; clone size: -; CDR3 protein: CASSASGQETQYF; CDR3 DNA: TGTGCCAGCAGTGCATCAGGTCAAGAGACCCAGTACTTC
V gene: TRBV28; D gene: -; J gene: TRBJ1-4; clone size: -; CDR3 protein: CASSRRTVANEKLFF; CDR3 DNA: TGTGCCAGCAGTCGAAGGACAGTAGCGAATGAAAAACTGTTTTTT
V gene: TRBV10-3; D gene: -; J gene: TRBJ2-3; clone size: -; CDR3 protein: CAIGRVDTDTQYF; CDR3 DNA: TGTGCCATCGGTAGAGTAGACACAGATACGCAGTATTTT
V gene: TRBV11-2; D gene: TRBD1; J gene: TRBJ2-3; clone size: -; CDR3 protein: CASSTQGWGVTDTQYF; CDR3 DNA: TGTGCCAGCAGCACACAGGGGTGGGGTGTGACAGATACGCAGTATTTT
V gene: TRBV5-5; D gene: TRBD2; J gene: TRBJ2-7; clone size: -; CDR3 protein: CASSLTGTGGYEQYF; CDR3 DNA: TGTGCCAGCAGCTTGACCGGGACGGGGGGCTACGAGCAGTACTTC
V gene: TRBV9; D gene: TRBD1; J gene: TRBJ1-1; clone size: once; CDR3 protein: CASSQGLSRGLMNTEAFF; CDR3 DNA: TGTGCCAGCAGCCAAGGTCTCTCCAGGGGGTTAATGAACACTGAAGCTTTCTTT
V gene: TRBV9; D gene: -; J gene: TRBJ2-3; clone size: -; CDR3 protein: CASSPRTQTSTDTQYF; CDR3 DNA: TGTGCCAGCAGCCCCCGGACACAAACTAGCACAGATACGCAGTATTTT
V gene: TRBV11-1; D gene: -; J gene: TRBJ2-1; clone size: -; CDR3 protein: CASSQPGGTYNEQFF; CDR3 DNA: TGTGCCAGCTCCCAGCCTGGCGGGACCTACAATGAGCAGTTCTTC
V gene: TRBV2; D gene: TRBD1; J gene: TRBJ1-2; clone size: few; CDR3 protein: CASSVSQGASGYTF; CDR3 DNA: TGTGCCAGCAGTGTCTCACAGGGGGCCAGTGGCTACACCTTC
V gene: TRBV18; D gene: -; J gene: TRBJ1-2; clone size: -; CDR3 protein: CASSPNQDSFYGYTF; CDR3 DNA: TGTGCCAGCTCACCTAACCAGGACAGCTTCTATGGCTACACCTTC
V gene: TRBV19; D gene: -; J gene: TRBJ2-2; clone size: -; CDR3 protein: CASSSVSGGELFF; CDR3 DNA: TGTGCCAGTAGCTCAGTGTCGGGAGGGGAGCTGTTTTTT
V gene: TRBV27; D gene: TRBD2; J gene: TRBJ2-3; clone size: few; CDR3 protein: CASSRERGARDTQYF; CDR3 DNA: TGTGCCAGCAGTAGGGAGCGGGGGGCCCGGGATACGCAGTATTTT
V gene: TRBV7-8; D gene: TRBD2; J gene: TRBJ2-5; clone size: -; CDR3 protein: CASSFRSSGEQETQYF; CDR3 DNA: TGTGCCAGCAGCTTTCGTTCTAGCGGGGAGCAAGAGACCCAGTACTTC
V gene: TRBV5-1; D gene: TRBD2; J gene: TRBJ2-1; clone size: few; CDR3 protein: CASSSRTSGGENEQFF; CDR3 DNA: TGCGCCAGCAGCAGCAGGACTAGCGGGGGGGAGAATGAGCAGTTCTTC
V gene: TRBV19; D gene: -; J gene: TRBJ2-2; clone size: -; CDR3 protein: CASSRRTLANTGELFF; CDR3 DNA: TGTGCCAGTAGTCGACGGACACTCGCGAACACCGGGGAGCTGTTTTTT
V gene: TRBV2; D gene: -; J gene: TRBJ1-4; clone size: -; CDR3 protein: CASSGSGVEKLFF; CDR3 DNA: TGTGCCAGCAGTGGGTCAGGGGTTGAAAAACTGTTTTTT